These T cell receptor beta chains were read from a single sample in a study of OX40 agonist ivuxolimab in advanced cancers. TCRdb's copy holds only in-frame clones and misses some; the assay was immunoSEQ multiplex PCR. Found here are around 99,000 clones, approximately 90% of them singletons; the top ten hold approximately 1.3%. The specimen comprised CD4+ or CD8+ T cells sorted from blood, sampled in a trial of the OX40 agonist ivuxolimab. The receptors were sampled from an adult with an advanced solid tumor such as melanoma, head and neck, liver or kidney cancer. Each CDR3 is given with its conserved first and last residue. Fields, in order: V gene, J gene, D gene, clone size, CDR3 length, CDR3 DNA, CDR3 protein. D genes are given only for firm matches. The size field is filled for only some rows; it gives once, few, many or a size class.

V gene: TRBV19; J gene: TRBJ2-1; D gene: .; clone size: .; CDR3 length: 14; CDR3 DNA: TGTGCCAGTAGTATGGCACGGGGAGGTAATGAGCAGTTCTTC; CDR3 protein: CASSMARGGNEQFF
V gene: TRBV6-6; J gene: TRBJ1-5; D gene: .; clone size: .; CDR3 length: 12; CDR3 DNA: TGTGCCAGCTCGGACACGCCGCAGGTCAAATACTTT; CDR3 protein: CASSDTPQVKYF
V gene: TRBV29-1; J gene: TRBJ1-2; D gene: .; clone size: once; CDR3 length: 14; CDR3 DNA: TGCAGCGTGCCCATTACAGGGACGAACTATGGCTACACCTTC; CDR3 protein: CSVPITGTNYGYTF
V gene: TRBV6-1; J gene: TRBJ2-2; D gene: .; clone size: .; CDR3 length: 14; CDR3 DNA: TGTGCCAGCAGTGAAGCGCTTCCTGGCGGGGAGCTGTTTTTT; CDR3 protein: CASSEALPGGELFF
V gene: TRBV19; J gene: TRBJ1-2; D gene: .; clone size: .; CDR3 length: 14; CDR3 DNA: TGTGCCAGTTCGAGAGGGGGGACGGATTATGACTACACCTTC; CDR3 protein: CASSRGGTDYDYTF
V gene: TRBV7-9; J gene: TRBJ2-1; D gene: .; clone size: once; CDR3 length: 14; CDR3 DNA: TGTGCCAGCAGCTTTTCTTCCCAATACAATGAGCAGTTCTTC; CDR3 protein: CASSFSSQYNEQFF
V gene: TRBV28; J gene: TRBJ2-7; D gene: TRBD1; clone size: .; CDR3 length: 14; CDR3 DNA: TGTGCCAGCAGTTTCCCTGGACAGGGATACGAGCAGTACTTC; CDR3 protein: CASSFPGQGYEQYF
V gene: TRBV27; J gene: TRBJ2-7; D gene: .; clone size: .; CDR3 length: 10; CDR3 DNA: TGTGCCAGGGGTAGGAACGAGCAGTACTTC; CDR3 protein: CARGRNEQYF
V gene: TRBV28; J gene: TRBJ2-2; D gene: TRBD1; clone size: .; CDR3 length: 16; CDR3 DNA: TGTGCCAGCATCACGGACAGGGGCGGATACACCGGGGAGCTGTTTTTT; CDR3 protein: CASITDRGGYTGELFF
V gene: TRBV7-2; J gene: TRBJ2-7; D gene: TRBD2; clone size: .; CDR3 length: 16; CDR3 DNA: TGTGCCAGCAGCTTAGCATATTATACTAGCGGAAGCGAGCAGTACTTC; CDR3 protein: CASSLAYYTSGSEQYF
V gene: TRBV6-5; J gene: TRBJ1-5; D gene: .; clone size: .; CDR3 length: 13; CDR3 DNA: TGTGCCAGCAGCAGGGAGCTAAATCAGCCCCAGCATTTT; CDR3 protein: CASSRELNQPQHF
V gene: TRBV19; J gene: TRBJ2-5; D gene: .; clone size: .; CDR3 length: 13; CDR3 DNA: TGTGCCAGTAGTAATGGGGTGCAAGAGACCCAGTACTTC; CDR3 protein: CASSNGVQETQYF
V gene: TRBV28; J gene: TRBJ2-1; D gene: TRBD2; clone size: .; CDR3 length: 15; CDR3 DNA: TGTGCCAGCAGTTTAGGCGGGAGCTCCTACAATGAGCAGTTCTTC; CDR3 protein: CASSLGGSSYNEQFF
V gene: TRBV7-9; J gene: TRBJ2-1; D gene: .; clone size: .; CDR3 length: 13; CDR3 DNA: TGTGCCAGCAGCTTATGGGGATCCGATGAGCAGTTCTTC; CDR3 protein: CASSLWGSDEQFF
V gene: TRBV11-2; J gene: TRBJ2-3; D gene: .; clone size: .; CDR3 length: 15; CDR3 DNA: TGTGCCAGCAGCACCCGAGGGTATAGCACAGATACGCAGTATTTT; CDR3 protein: CASSTRGYSTDTQYF
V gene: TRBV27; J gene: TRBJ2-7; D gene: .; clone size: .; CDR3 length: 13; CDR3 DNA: TGTGCCAGCAGTTTATCGACCGTACGCGAGCAGTACTTC; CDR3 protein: CASSLSTVREQYF
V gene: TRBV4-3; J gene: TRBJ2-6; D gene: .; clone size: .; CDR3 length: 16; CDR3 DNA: TGCGCCAGCAGCCAAGCGACCGGTACTGGGGCCAACGTCCTGACTTTC; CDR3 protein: CASSQATGTGANVLTF
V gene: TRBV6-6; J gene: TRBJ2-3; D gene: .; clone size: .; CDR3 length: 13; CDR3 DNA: TGTGCCAGCAGTTCCCCGGGAGCAGATACGCAGTATTTT; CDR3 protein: CASSSPGADTQYF
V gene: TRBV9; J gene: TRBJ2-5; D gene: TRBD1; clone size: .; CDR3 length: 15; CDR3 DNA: TGTGCCAGCAGCGATGGGGACAGCTACCAAGAGACCCAGTACTTC; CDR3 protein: CASSDGDSYQETQYF
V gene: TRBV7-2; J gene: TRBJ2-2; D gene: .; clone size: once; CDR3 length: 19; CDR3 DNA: TGTGCCAGCAGCTTAAATGGAGGTTTCGTAGGTCACAACACCGGGGAGCTGTTTTTT; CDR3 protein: CASSLNGGFVGHNTGELFF
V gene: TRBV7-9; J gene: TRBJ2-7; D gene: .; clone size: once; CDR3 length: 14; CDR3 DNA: TGTGCCAGCAGCCCCGGGACATACTCCTACGAGCAGTACTTC; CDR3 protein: CASSPGTYSYEQYF
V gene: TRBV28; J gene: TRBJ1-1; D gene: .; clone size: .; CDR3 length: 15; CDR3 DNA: TGTGCCAGCAGTCCACCCACGGGCCTGAACACTGAAGCTTTCTTT; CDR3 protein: CASSPPTGLNTEAFF
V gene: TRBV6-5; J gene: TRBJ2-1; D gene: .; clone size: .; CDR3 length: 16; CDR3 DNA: TGTGCCAGCAGTTTTGGCGGGACTGCCGGTGAAGATGAGCAGTTCTTC; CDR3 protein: CASSFGGTAGEDEQFF
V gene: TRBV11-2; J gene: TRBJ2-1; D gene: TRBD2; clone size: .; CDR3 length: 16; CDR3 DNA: TGTGCCAGCAGCACCACCCTAGCGGGGATTTACAATGAGCAGTTCTTC; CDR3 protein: CASSTTLAGIYNEQFF
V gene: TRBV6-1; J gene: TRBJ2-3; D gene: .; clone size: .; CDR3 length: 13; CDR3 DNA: TGTGCCAGCAGTGTAGGGACCGCAGATACGCAGTATTTT; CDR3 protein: CASSVGTADTQYF
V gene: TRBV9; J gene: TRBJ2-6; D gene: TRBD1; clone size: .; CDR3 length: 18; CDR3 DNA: TGTGCCAGCAGCGTCGGACAGGGGGGCTTAGCTGGGGCCAACGTCCTGACTTTC; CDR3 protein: CASSVGQGGLAGANVLTF
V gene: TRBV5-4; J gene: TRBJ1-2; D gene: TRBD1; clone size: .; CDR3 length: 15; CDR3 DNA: TGTGCCAGCAGCTGGGGACAGGGCCTAAACTATGGCTACACCTTC; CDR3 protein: CASSWGQGLNYGYTF
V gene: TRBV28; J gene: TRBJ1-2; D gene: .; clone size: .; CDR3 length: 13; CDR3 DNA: TGTGCCAGCATACCGGGACAAAACTATGGCTACACCTTC; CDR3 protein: CASIPGQNYGYTF
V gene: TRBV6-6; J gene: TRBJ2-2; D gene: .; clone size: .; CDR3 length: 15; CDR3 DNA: TGTGCCACCATCAGGGGCGGATTGAACACCGGGGAGCTGTTTTTT; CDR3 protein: CATIRGGLNTGELFF
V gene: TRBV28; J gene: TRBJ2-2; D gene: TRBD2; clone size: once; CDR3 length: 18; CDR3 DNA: TGTGCCAGCAGTTTAAATCGGCTAGCGGGAGGGAACACCGGGGAGCTGTTTTTT; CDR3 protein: CASSLNRLAGGNTGELFF
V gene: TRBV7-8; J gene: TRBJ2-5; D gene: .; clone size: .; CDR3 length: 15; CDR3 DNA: TGTGCCAGCAGCTTAGAGGTGCTACAGGGAGAGACCCAGTACTTC; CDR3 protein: CASSLEVLQGETQYF
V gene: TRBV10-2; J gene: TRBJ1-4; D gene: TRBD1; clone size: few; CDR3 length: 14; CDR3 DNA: TGCGCCAGCAGGGACAGGGCCATCCCTGAAAAACTGTTTTTT; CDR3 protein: CASRDRAIPEKLFF
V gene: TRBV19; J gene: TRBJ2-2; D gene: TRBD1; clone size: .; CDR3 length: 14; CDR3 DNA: TGTGCCGTACGGGACAGGGGAAACACCGGGGAGCTGTTTTTT; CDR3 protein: CAVRDRGNTGELFF
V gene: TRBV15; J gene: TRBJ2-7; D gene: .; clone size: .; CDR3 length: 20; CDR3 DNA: TGTGCCACCAGCCTTAATATTGTGAGTAACCGGCAGGGGTGGTCCTACGAGCAGTACTTC; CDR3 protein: CATSLNIVSNRQGWSYEQYF
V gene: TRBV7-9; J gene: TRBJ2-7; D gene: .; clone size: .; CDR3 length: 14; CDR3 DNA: TGTGCCAGCAGCCGACAGGAGTCGTCCTACGAGCAGTACTTC; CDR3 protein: CASSRQESSYEQYF
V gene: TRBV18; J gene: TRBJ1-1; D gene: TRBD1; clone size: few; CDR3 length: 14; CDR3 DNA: TGTGCCAGCTCAAGACAGGGTGGGGACACTGAAGCTTTCTTT; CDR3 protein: CASSRQGGDTEAFF
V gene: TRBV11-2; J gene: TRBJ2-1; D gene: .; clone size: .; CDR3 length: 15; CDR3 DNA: TGTGCCAGCAGACTTCAACTAGCCTCCTACAATGAGCAGTTCTTC; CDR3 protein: CASRLQLASYNEQFF
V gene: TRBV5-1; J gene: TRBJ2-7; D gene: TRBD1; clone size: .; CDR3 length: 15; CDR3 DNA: TGCGCCAGCAGCTTGGGTGGACAGGGGTTCTACGAGCAGTACTTC; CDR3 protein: CASSLGGQGFYEQYF
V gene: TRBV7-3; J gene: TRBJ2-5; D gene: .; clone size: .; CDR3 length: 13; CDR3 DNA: TGTGCCAGCAGCTTACTCAGCCAAGAGACCCAGTACTTC; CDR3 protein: CASSLLSQETQYF
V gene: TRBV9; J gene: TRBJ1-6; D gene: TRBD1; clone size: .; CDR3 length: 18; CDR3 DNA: TGTGCCAGCAGCGTAGAACCGACAGGGATCTCCTATAATTCACCCCTCCACTTT; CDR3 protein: CASSVEPTGISYNSPLHF
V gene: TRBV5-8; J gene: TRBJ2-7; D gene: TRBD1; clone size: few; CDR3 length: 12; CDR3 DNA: TGTGCCAGCAACAGCAGGGGGTACGAGCAGTACTTC; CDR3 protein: CASNSRGYEQYF
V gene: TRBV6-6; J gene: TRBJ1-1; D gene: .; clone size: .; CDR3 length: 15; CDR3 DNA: TGTGCCAGCAGTTACTCACTTAATACGTACACTGAAGCTTTCTTT; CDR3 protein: CASSYSLNTYTEAFF